This section outlines one T cell receptor (beta chain) sequence together with its context. The sample originates from a study of blood T cell repertoires in COVID-19. Study overall: Acute and convalescent COVID-19 samples came from the United States, Italy and Spain. PBMCs, B-cell-depleted T cells, or T cells provided the cDNA or gDNA that made up the material.

Per the study methods: Amplification with reference gene primers provided the estimates of nucleated cell counts. Libraries were prepared by immunoSEQ multiplex PCR; TCRdb keeps only in-frame clonotypes and omits some of them. The V and J calls and clone size come from that table; D and trimming were worked out from the DNA. The data contain over 65,000 clones, over 75% of them singletons. Sequencing was done on a sample of peripheral blood. The receptor was isolated from a woman of 80 years or more with acute or convalescent COVID-19.

Written as DNA, the CDR3 is TGCGCCAGCAGACCGGGACTAGCAGCGGACGAGCAGTACTTC. Translated, it gives CASRPGLAADEQYF. This rearrangement joins TRBV5-1 to TRBJ2-7; 9 bases line up with TRBD2. The V gene end was trimmed by 5 bases and the J gene end by 5 bases; junction bases not matched to a gene: 8. The germline V gene encodes CDR1 SGHRS and CDR2 YFSETQ. The CDR3 is 14 residues long.